Given below is one TCR beta chain in context. TCRdb re-derived calls from the PCR reads in MiXCR, one entry per CDR3 protein. This sample has about 10,000 distinct CDR3 sequences, with approximately 30% found just once. The sample belongs to a study of immune characterization of retroperitoneal liposarcoma. The sequence was obtained from a female donor with retroperitoneal liposarcoma. The sequenced material came from tumor tissue.

The CDR3: CASLRGNEQFF. Written as DNA, the CDR3 is TGTGCCAGCCTCAGGGGAAATGAGCAGTTCTTC. V and J are TRBV6-1 and TRBJ2-1; a possible D gene is TRBD1 (6 bases). This CDR3 comprises 11 residues. The V gene lost 8 bases and the J gene lost 7 bases, with 9 bases spanning the gap. CDR1 is MNHNS and CDR2 is SASEGT in the germline V gene.